This T cell receptor (beta chain) was recovered during a study of T cell responses to AZD1222 COVID-19 vaccine. The study, taken as a whole, reports: Sampled repertoires all dated from after the peak T cell response. Donors were chiefly white British, with a greater number of females, and clonal diversity was perhaps underestimated. Only 5 or 6 people who got AZD1222 tested seropositive at baseline. Nearly half of spike-specific TCRs reportedly target variant regions that are unmutated in the B.1.351 and B.1.1.7 variants.

As to this clone: The target antigen is unknown.

Germline V gene sequence: CDR1 MNHGY, CDR2 SVAAGI. CDR3 size: 15 residues. V lost 0 bases to trimming and J lost 0 bases, with 8 bases between them. The protocol was immunoSEQ multiplex PCR, while the TCRdb copy is restricted to in-frame clones and leaves out a portion. The sample shows 94,000 or so clones, roughly 90% of them seen only once. Source: peripheral blood, taken on day 0 of AZD1222 vaccination. The source is an adult in good health. This chain connects TRBV6-9 to TRBJ1-2, with unresolved D. CDR3 sequence (DNA): TGTGCCAGCAGTTATTCCGGCAGAACTAACTATGGCTACACCTTC. Encoded protein: CASSYSGRTNYGYTF.